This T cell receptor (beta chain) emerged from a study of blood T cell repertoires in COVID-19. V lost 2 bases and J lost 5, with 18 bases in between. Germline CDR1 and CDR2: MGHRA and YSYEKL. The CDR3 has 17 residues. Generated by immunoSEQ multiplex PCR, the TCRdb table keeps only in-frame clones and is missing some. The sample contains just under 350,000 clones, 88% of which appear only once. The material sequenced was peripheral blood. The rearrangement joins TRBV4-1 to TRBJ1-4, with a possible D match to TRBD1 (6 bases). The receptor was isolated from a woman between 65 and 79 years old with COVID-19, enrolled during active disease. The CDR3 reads CASSQHRYRVGNEKLFF. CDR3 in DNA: TGCGCCAGCAGCCAACACCGCTACAGGGTGGGGAATGAAAAACTGTTTTTT.